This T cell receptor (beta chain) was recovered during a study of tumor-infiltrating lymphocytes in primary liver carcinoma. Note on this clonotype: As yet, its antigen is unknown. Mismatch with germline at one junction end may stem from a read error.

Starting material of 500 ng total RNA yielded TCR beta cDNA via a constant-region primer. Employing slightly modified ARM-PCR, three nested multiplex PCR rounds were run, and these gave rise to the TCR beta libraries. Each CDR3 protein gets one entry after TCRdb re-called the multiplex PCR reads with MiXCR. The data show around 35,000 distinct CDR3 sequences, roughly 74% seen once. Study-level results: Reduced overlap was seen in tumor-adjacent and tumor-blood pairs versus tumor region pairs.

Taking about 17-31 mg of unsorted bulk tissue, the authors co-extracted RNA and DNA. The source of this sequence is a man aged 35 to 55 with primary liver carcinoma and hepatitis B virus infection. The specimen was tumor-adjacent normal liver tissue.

This chain's CDR3 is CPISESAWGNRQETQYF. In nucleotides, the CDR3 is TGTCCCATCAGTGAATCGGCATGGGGAAATAGACAAGAGACCCAGTACTTC. The chain employs TRBV10-3 and TRBJ2-5; D is unresolved. The CDR3 runs to 17 residues. The germline gives CDR1 ENHRY, CDR2 SYGVKD.